These 17 T cell receptor beta chains were all obtained from the same sample, sequenced in a study of long-term antiretroviral therapy in people with HIV. The assay, immunoSEQ v3.0, was run at survey level. Sequenced by immunoSEQ multiplex PCR; TCRdb stores in-frame clones only, minus some. The sample shows approximately 18,000 clones, around four fifths of them seen only once. Sequencing was performed on unsorted PBMCs, taken 2.1 years before starting antiretroviral therapy. These receptors were taken from a man younger than 45 with HIV.

This sequence joins TRBV27 and TRBJ2-5; TRBD2 might be the D (5 bases). V shed 3 bases and J shed 0 bases, with 14 bases lying between them. The CDR3 loop spans 16 amino acids. CDR1 is MNHEY and CDR2 is SMNVEV in the germline V gene (reference sequence). Here the CDR3 reads CASSLEAGLYQETQYF. CDR3 coding DNA: TGTGCCAGCAGTTTGGAGGCAGGCCTGTACCAAGAGACCCAGTACTTC.

The chain has TRBV4-1 and TRBJ1-5; a weak D match, TRBD1 (5 bases). The V end was cut by 1 base, the J end by 11 bases, with 12 bases between. This CDR3 region has 13 residues. The germline gives CDR1 MGHRA, CDR2 YSYEKL. CDR3 loop: CASSQGDQAAQHF. For the CDR3, the DNA is TGCGCCAGCAGCCAAGGGGACCAGGCAGCCCAGCATTTT.

The V call is TRBV14, the J call TRBJ1-1; 9 bases match TRBD1. The CDR3 is made up of 17 amino acids. The V gene end was trimmed by 4 bases and the J gene end by 1 base; junction bases not matched to a gene: 10. Germline V gives CDR1 SGHDN, CDR2 FVKESK. The CDR3 spells CASSLLWDRASNTEAFF. In DNA, the CDR3 is TGTGCCAGCAGCCTTCTTTGGGACAGGGCTTCGAACACTGAAGCTTTCTTT.

The chain combines TRBV7-3 with TRBJ2-1; 9 nucleotides match TRBD1. Germline CDR1 reads SGHTA; CDR2 reads FQGTGA. The CDR3 is 15 residues long. V gave up 2 bases and J gave up 6 bases; unmatched junction bases: 5. The CDR3 sequence: CASSLGTGFVNEQFF. CDR3 bases: TGTGCCAGCAGCTTAGGGACAGGGTTTGTCAATGAGCAGTTCTTC.

This chain uses TRBV6-5 with TRBJ2-2; D possibly corresponds to TRBD1 (5 bases). The CDR3 totals 13 residues. The V end was cut by 7 bases, the J end by 5 bases, with 11 bases between. Germline CDR1 reads MNHEY; CDR2 reads SVGAGI. The CDR3 region is CASMTVGTGELFF. The DNA of the CDR3 is TGTGCCAGCATGACAGTAGGGACCGGGGAGCTGTTTTTT.

The V call is TRBV7-6, the J call TRBJ1-3, with TRBD1 matching 7 bases. This CDR3 is built from 14 residues. The V and J ends lost 5 bases and 2 bases, in that order; junction bases with no gene match: 3. Germline CDR1 reads SGHVS; CDR2 reads FNYEAQ. CDR3 nucleotides: TGTGCCAGCAGCGTCGACAGGGCTGGAAACACCATATATTTT. This sequence encodes CASSVDRAGNTIYF.

This clone was detected a few times. The rearrangement uses TRBV19 and TRBJ2-1; D may correspond to TRBD1 or TRBD2 (5 bases each). Trimming took 5 bases from V and 5 from J, leaving 13 bases between them. Germline V gene data show CDR1 as LNHDA and CDR2 as SQIVND (reference sequence). The CDR3 length is 14 residues. The CDR3 here is CASSPRGYHNEQFF. The CDR3 nucleotides are TGTGCCAGTAGTCCCCGGGGCTACCACAATGAGCAGTTCTTC.

The chain joins TRBV7-9 to TRBJ2-7; D is ambiguous. The CDR3 is 13 amino acids. Trimming removed 0 bases at V and 3 bases at J, with 6 bases between. CDR1 and CDR2 (germline): SEHNR, FQNEAQ (reference sequence). CDR3 nucleotide sequence: TGTGCCAGCAGCTTAGCAGAAAGCTACGAGCAGTACTTC. Translation: CASSLAESYEQYF.

The rearrangement uses TRBV5-1 and TRBJ2-3, with D maybe TRBD1 (6 bases). Trimming took 5 bases from V and 4 from J, leaving 14 bases between them. From germline, CDR1 is SGHRS and CDR2 YFSETQ. The CDR3 totals 14 residues. The CDR3 loop is CASRGDNLPDTQYF. In DNA form, the CDR3 reads TGCGCCAGCAGGGGGGACAACTTACCAGATACGCAGTATTTT.

This clone was picked up a small number of times. V and J are TRBV30 and TRBJ1-5; D might be TRBD1 (5 bases). Between the trimmed V and J ends, which lost 2 bases and 9 bases, there was a span of 17 bases. In germline, CDR1 is GTSNPN, CDR2 SVGIG (reference sequence). This CDR3 comprises 14 residues. CDR3 nucleotide sequence: TGTGCCTGGAGTAGTGGGGCACCTACCCCGCCCCAGCATTTT. Its translation: CAWSSGAPTPPQHF. The variable domain in full, with the rest retrieved from reference TRBV30 and TRBJ1-5, is SQTIHQWPATLVQPVGSPLSLECTVEGTSNPNLYWYRQAAGRGLQLLFYSVGIGQISSEVPQNLSASRPQDRQFILSSKKLLLSDSGFYLCAWSSGAPTPPQHFGDGTRLSIL.

This chain links TRBV4-1 with TRBJ2-2; no reliable D call. CDR1 MGHRA and CDR2 YSYEKL come from the germline V gene. Trimming took 2 bases from V and 10 from J, leaving 14 bases between them. The CDR3 is 14 amino acids. Here the CDR3 DNA reads TGCGCCAGCAGCCAATCCGGGCAGGCGGAGGAGCTGTTTTTT. Amino acid sequence: CASSQSGQAEELFF.

The chain combines TRBV28 with TRBJ1-1; D is unresolved. In germline, CDR1 is MDHEN, CDR2 SYDVKM. Deletions cut 7 bases from V and 2 bases from J, with 8 bases between. The CDR3 has 12 residues. CDR3 bases: TGTGCCAGCACAGACCTTAACACTGAAGCTTTCTTT. This gives the protein CASTDLNTEAFF.

The chain uses TRBV7-9 and TRBJ1-1; maybe TRBD1 (5 bases). The CDR3 is 16 residues long. Trimming left V 1 base short and J 5 bases short, with 17 bases between. Germline CDR1 is SEHNR and CDR2 is FQNEAQ (reference sequence). In DNA, the CDR3 is TGTGCCAGCAGCTTAGGGGTCTCGGGGCGTCGGACTGAAGCTTTCTTT. Translated: CASSLGVSGRRTEAFF.

This chain joins TRBV29-1 and TRBJ2-7, with TRBD2 matching 10 bases. The CDR3 has 14 amino acids. The ends lost 5 bases at V and 2 bases at J; junction bases unmatched: 6. Germline V gene sequence: CDR1 SQVTM, CDR2 ANQGSEA. CDR3 DNA: TGCAGCGTTACCCTAGCGGGAGATCCCTACGAGCAGTACTTC. As protein: CSVTLAGDPYEQYF.

The chain links TRBV9 to TRBJ2-3; TRBD2 agrees at 10 bases. The J segment lost 3 bases and the V segment lost 4 bases, leaving 11 bases of the junction unmatched. Germline values: CDR1 SGDLS, CDR2 YYNGEE. The CDR3 totals 17 residues. The CDR3 here is CASSQDWATSGTDTQYF. CDR3 coding DNA: TGTGCCAGCAGCCAAGATTGGGCGACTAGCGGGACAGATACGCAGTATTTT.

The rearrangement joins TRBV7-3 to TRBJ1-1, with D unresolved. The CDR3 covers 13 residues. Deletions cut 4 bases from V and 1 base from J, with 7 bases between. CDR1 SGHTA and CDR2 FQGTGA come from the germline V gene. This CDR3 reads CASSSQSNTEAFF. The DNA for the CDR3 is TGTGCCAGCAGCTCCCAATCGAACACTGAAGCTTTCTTT.

The chain joins TRBV4-1 to TRBJ1-1; D possibly corresponds to TRBD1 (5 bases). Looked up from germline, CDR1 is MGHRA and CDR2 is YSYEKL. The CDR3 is 13 residues long. Trimming pared 3 bases from V and 12 bases from J, leaving 17 bases between. The CDR3 DNA reads TGCGCCAGCAGCCAGATAGGAGAGGGGCGGTCTTTCTTT. It yields the protein CASSQIGEGRSFF.